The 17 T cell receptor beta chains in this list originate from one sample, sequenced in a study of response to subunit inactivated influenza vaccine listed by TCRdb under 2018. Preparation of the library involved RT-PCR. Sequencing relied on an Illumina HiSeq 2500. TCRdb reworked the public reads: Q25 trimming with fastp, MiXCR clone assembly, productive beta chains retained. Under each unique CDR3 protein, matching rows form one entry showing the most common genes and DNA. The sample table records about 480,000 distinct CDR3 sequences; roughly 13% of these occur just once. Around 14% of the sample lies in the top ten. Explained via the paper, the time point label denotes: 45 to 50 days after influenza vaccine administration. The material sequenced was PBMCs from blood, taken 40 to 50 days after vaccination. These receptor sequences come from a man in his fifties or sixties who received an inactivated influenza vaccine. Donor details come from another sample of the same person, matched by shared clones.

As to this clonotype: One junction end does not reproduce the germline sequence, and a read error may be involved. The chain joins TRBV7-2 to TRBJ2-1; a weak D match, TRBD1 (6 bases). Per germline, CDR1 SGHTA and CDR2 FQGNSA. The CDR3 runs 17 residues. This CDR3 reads CASSLFRGQTSNNEQFF. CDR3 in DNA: TGTGCCAGCAGCTTATTCAGGGGACAAACCTCCAACAATGAGCAGTTCTTC.

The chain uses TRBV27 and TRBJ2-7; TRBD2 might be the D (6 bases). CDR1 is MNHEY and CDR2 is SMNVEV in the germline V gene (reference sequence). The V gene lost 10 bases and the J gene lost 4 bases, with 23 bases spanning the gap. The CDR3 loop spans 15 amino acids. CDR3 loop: CATRPETGGIYEQYF. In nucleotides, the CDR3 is TGTGCCACCCGACCCGAGACTGGGGGGATATACGAGCAGTACTTC.

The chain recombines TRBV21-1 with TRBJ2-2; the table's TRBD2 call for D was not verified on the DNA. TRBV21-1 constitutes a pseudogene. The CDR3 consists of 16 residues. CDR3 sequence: CASSKVGAGGPKDLFF. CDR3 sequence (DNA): TGTGCCAGCAGCAAAGTAGGAGCGGGAGGGCCAAAGGACCTGTTTTTT.

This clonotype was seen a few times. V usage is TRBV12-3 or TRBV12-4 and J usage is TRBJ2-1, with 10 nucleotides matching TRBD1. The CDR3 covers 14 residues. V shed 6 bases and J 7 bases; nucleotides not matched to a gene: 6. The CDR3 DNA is TGTGCCAGCAGACCGGGACAGGGGACGAATGAGCAGTTCTTC. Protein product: CASRPGQGTNEQFF.

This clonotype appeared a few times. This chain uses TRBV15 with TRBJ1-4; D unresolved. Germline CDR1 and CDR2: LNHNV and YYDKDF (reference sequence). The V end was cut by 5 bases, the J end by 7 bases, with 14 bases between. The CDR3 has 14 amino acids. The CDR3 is CATSVGPHGEKLFF. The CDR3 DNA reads TGTGCCACCAGCGTCGGACCCCATGGTGAAAAACTGTTTTTT.

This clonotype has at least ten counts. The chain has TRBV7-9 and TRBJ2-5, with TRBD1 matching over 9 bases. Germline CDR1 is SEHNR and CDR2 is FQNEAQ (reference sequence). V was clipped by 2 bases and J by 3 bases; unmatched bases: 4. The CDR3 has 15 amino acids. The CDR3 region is CASSLRTGVEETQYF. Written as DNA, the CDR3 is TGTGCCAGCAGCTTAAGGACAGGGGTAGAAGAGACCCAGTACTTC.

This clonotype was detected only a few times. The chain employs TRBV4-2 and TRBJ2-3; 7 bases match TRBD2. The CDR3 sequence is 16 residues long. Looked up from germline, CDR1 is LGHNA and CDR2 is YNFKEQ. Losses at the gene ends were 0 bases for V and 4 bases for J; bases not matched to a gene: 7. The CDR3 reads CASSQDDRAGADTQYF. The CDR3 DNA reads TGTGCCAGCAGCCAAGATGATCGGGCGGGAGCAGATACGCAGTATTTT.

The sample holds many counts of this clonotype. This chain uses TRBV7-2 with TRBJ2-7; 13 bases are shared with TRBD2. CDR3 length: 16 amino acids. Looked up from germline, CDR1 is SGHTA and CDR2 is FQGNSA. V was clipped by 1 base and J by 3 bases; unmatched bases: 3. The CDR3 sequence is CASSLDTSGGVYEQYF. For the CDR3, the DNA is TGTGCCAGCAGCTTAGATACTAGCGGGGGGGTCTACGAGCAGTACTTC. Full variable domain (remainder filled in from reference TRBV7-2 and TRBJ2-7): GAGVSQSPSNKVTEKGKDVELRCDPISGHTALYWYRQSLGQGLEFLIYFQGNSAPDKSGLPSDRFSAERTGGSVSTLTIQRTQQEDSAVYLCASSLDTSGGVYEQYFGPGTRLTVT.

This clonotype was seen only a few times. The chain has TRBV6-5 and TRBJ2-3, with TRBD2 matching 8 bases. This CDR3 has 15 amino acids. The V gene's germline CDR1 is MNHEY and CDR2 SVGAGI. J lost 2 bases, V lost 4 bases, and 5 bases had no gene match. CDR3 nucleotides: TGTGCCAGCAGTTTCTCCGGACTAGCCACAGATACGCAGTATTTT. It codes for CASSFSGLATDTQYF.

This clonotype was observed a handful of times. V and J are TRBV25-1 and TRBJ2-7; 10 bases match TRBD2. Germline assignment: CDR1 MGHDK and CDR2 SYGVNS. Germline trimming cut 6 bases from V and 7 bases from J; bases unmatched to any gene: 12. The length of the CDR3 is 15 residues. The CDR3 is CASRDTSGMLREQYF. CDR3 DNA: TGTGCCAGCAGGGATACTAGCGGGATGCTGAGGGAGCAGTACTTC.

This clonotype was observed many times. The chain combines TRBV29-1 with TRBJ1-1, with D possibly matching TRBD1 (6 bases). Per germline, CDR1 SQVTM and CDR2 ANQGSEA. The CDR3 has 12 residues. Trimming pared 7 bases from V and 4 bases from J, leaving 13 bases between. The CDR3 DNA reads TGCAGCGCCCGGACACAGGGCACTGAAGCTTTCTTT. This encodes CSARTQGTEAFF.

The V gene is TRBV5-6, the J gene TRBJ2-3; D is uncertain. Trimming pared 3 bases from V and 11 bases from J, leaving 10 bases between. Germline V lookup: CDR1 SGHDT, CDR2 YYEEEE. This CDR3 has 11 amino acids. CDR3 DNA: TGTGCCAGCAGCTCCGGGCCACGGCAGTATTTT. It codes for CASSSGPRQYF.

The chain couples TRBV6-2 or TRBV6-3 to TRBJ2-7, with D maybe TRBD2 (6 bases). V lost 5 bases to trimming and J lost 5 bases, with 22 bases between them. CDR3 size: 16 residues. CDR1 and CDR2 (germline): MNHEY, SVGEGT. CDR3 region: CASSGSTSSSGDEQYF. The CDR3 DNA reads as TGTGCCAGCAGTGGCTCCACTAGCTCATCCGGGGACGAGCAGTACTTC.

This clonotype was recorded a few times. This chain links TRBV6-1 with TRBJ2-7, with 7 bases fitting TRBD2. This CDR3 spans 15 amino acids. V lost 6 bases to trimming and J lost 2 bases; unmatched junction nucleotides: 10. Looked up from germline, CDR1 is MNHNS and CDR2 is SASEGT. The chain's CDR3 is CASRTTSLSPYEQYF. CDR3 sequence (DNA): TGTGCCAGCAGGACGACTAGCCTCTCGCCCTACGAGCAGTACTTC.

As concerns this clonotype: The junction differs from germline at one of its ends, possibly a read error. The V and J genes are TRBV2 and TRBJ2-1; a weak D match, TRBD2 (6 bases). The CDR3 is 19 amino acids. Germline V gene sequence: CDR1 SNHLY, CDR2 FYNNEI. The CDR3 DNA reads TGTACCAGCAGTTTCCGGGGACTGCCCACCTTTAGCTCCTACAATGAGCAGTTCTTC. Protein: CTSSFRGLPTFSSYNEQFF.

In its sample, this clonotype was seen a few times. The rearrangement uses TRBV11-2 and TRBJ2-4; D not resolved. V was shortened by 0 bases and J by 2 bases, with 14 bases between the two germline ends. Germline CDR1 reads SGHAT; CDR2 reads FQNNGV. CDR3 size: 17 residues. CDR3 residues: CASSLDRAPRTKNIQYF. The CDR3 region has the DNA TGTGCCAGCAGCTTAGACCGGGCCCCCCGGACCAAAAACATTCAGTACTTC.

This CDR3 reads CAISDSPQGARDSGNTIYF. The CDR3 DNA reads as TGTGCCATCAGTGATAGTCCGCAGGGGGCAAGAGATTCAGGAAACACCATATATTTT. The chain is built from TRBV10-3 and TRBJ1-3, with 8 nucleotides matching TRBD1. Germline V gives CDR1 ENHRY, CDR2 SYGVKD. There are 19 residues in the CDR3. V was pared by 3 bases and J by 4 bases, with 17 bases of the junction left unmatched.